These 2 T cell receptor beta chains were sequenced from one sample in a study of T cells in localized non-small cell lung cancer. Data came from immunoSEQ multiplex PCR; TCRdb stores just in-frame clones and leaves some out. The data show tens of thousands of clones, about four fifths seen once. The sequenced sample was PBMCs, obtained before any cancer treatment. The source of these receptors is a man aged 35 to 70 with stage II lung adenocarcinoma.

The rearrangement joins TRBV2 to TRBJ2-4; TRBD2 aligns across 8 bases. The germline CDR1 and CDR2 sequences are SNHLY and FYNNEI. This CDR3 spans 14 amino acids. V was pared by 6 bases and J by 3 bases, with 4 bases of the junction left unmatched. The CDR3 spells CASSLAGYKNIQYF. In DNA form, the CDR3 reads TGTGCCAGCAGCTTAGCGGGATACAAAAACATTCAGTACTTC. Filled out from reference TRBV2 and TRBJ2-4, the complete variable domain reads EPEVTQTPSHQVTQMGQEVILRCVPISNHLYFYWYRQILGQKVEFLVSFYNNEISEKSEIFDDQFSVERPDGSNFTLKIRSTKLEDSAMYFCASSLAGYKNIQYFGAGTRLSVL.

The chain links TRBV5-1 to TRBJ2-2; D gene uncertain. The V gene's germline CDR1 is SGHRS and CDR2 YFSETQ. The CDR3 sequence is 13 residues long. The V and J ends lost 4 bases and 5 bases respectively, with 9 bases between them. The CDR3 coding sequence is TGCGCCAGCAGCCCGACAAGTACCGGGGAGCTGTTTTTT. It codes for CASSPTSTGELFF.